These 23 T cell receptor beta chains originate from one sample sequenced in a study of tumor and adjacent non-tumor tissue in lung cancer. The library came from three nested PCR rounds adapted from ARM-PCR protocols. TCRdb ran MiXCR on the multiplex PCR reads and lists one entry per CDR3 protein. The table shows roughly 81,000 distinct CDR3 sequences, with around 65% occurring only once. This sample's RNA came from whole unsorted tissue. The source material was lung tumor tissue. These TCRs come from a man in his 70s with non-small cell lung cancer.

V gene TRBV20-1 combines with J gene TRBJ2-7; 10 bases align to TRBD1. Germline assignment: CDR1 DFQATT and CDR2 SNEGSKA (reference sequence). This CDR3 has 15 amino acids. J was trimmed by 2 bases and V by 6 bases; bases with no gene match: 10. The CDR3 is CSAPDRDRGTYEQYF. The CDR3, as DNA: TGCAGTGCCCCTGACCGGGACAGGGGCACCTACGAGCAGTACTTC.

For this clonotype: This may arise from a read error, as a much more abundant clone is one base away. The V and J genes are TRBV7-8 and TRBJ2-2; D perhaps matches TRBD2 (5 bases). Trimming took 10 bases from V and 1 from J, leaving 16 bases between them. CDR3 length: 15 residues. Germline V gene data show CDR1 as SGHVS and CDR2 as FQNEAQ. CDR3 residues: CANKLRVLNTGELFF. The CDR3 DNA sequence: TGTGCCAACAAATTGCGGGTTCTGAACACCGGGGAGCTGTTTTTT.

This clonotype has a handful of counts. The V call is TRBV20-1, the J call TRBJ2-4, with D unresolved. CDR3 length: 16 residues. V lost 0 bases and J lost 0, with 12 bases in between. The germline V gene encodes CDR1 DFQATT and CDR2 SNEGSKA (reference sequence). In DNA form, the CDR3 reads TGCAGTGCTAGAGACGGTACACCGAGAGCCAAAAACATTCAGTACTTC. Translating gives CSARDGTPRAKNIQYF.

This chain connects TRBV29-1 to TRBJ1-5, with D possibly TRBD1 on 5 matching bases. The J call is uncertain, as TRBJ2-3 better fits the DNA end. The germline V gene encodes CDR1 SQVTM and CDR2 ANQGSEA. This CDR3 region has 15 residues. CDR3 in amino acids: CSASARQGFDQPQYF. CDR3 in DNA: TGCAGCGCGTCCGCCCGGCAGGGATTCGATCAGCCCCAGTATTTT.

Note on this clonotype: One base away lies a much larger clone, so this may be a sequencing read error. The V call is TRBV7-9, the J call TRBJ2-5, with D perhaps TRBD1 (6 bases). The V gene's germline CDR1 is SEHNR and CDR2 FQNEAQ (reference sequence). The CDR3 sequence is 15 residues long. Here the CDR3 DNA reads TGTGTCAGCAGCTTAGGTCAGGGGCCCTCTCTAACCCAGTACTTC. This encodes CVSSLGQGPSLTQYF.

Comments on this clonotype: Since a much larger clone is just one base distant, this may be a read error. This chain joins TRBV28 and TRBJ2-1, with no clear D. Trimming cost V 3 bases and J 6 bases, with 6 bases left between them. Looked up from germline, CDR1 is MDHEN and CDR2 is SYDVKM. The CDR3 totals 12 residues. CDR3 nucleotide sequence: TGTGCCAGCAGTTTTACGATCAATGAGCAGTTCTTC. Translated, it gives CASSFTINEQFF.

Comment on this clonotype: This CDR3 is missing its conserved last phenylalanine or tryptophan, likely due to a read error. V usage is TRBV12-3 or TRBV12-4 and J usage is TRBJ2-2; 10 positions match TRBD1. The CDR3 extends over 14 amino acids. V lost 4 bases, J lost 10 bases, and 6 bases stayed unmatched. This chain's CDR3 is CASSWGTGAVELFL. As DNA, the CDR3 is TGTGCCAGCAGTTGGGGGACAGGGGCCGTGGAGCTGTTTCTT.

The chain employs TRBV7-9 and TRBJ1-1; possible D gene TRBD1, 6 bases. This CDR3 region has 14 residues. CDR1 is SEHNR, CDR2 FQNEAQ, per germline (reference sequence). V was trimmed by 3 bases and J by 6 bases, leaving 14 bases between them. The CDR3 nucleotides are TGTGCCAGCAGCTTGGGGAACAGGGACCCTGAAGCTTTCTTT. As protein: CASSLGNRDPEAFF.

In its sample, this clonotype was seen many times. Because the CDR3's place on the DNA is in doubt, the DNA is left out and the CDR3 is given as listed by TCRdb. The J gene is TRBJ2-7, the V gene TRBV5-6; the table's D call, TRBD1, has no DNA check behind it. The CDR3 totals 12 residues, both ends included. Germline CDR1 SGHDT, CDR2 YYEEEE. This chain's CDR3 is CASSVGPGARDF.

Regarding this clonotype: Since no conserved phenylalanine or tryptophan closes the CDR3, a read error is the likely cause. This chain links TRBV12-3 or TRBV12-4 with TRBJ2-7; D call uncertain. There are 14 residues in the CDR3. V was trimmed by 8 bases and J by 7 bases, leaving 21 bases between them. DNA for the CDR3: TGTGCCAGCCCCTGGGCGTGGAATAGTAATGAGCAGTACTTG. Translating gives CASPWAWNSNEQYL.

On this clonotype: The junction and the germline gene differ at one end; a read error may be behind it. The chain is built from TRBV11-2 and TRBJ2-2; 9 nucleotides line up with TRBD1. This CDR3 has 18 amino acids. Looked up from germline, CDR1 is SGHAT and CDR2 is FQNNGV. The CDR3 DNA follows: TGTGTCAGCAGCTTATACTGGACAGGGGTCCTGAAGACCGGGGAGTTGTTTTTT. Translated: CVSSLYWTGVLKTGELFF.

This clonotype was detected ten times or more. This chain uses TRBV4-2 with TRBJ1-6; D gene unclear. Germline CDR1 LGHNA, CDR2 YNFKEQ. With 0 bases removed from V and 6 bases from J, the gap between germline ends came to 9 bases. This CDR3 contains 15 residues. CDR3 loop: CASSQESGSNSPLHF. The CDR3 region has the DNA TGTGCCAGCAGCCAAGAATCTGGTAGTAATTCACCCCTCCACTTT.

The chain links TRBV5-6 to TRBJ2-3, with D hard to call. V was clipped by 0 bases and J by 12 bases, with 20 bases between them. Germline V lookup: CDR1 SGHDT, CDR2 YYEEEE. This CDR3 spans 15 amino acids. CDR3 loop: CASSLGPRSTDIQYF. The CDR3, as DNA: TGTGCCAGCAGCTTGGGCCCGCGATCCACAGATATCCAGTATTTT.

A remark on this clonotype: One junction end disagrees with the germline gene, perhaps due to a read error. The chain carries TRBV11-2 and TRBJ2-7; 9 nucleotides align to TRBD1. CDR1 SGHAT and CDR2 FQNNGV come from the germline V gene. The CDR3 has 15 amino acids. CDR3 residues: CDSSLDRGQGNEQYF. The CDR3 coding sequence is TGCGACAGCAGCTTAGATCGGGGACAGGGTAACGAGCAATACTTC.

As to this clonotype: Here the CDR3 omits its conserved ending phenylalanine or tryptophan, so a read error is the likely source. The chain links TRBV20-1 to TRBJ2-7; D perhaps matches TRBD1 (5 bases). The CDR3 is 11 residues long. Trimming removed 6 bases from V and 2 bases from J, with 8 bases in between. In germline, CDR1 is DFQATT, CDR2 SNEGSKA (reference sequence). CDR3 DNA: TGCAGTGCCGGACAAGCCTACGAGCAGTACTAC. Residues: CSAGQAYEQYY.

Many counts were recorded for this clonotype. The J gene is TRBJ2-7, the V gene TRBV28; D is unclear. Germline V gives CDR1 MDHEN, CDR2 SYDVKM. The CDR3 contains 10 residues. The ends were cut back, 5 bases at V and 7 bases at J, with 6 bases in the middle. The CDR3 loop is CASSLREQYF. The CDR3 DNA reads TGTGCCAGCAGTCTTCGAGAGCAGTACTTC.

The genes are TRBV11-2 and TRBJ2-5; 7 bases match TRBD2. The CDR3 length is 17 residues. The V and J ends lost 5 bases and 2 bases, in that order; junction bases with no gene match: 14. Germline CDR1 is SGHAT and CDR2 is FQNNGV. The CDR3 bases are TGTGCCAGCAGCATAGCCTCCACTCCGGGACTACAAGAGACCCAGTACTTC. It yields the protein CASSIASTPGLQETQYF. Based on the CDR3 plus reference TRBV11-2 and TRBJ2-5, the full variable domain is EAGVAQSPRYKIIEKRQSVAFWCNPISGHATLYWYQQILGQGPKLLIQFQNNGVVDDSQLPKDRFSAERLKGVDSTLKIQPAKLEDSAVYLCASSIASTPGLQETQYFGPGTRLLVL.

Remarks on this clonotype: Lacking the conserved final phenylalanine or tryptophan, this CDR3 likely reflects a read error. The CDR3: CAGSLDPGYEQYL. The DNA for the CDR3 is TGTGCCGGCAGCTTAGATCCAGGGTATGAGCAGTACTTA. The V call is TRBV11-2, the J call TRBJ2-7; tentative D call: TRBD1 (5 bases). CDR1 SGHAT and CDR2 FQNNGV come from the germline V gene. This CDR3 spans 13 amino acids.

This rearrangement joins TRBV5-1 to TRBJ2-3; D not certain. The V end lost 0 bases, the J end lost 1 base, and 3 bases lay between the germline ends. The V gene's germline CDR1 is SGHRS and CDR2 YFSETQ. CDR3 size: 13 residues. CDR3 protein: CASSLAGTDTQYF. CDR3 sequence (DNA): TGCGCCAGCAGCTTGGCCGGCACAGATACGCAGTATTTT.

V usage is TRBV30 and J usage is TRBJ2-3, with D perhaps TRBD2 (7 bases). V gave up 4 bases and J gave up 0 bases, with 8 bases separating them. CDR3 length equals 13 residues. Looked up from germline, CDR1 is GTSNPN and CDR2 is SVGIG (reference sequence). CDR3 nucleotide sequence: TGTGCCTGGACGGGGGGCAGCACAGATACGCAGTATTTT. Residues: CAWTGGSTDTQYF.

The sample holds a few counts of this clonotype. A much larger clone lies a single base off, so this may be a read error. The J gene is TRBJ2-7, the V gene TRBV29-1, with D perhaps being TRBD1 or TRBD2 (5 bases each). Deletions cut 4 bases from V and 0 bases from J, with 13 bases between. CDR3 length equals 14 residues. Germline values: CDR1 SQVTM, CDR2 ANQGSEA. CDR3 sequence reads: CSVASMGDSYEQYF. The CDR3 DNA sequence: TGCAGCGTTGCTTCCATGGGGGACTCCTACGAGCAGTACTTC.

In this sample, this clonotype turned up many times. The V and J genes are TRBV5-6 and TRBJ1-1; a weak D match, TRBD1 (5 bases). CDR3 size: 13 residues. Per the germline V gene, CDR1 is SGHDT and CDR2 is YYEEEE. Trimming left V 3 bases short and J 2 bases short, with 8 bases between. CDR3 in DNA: TGTGCCAGCAGCTGGGGACGAAACACTGAAGCTTTCTTT. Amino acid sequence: CASSWGRNTEAFF.

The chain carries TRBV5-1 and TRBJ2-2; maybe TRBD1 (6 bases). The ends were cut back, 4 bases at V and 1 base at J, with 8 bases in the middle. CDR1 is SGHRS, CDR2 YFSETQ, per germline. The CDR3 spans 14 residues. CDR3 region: CASSGQMNTGELFF. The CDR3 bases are TGCGCCAGCAGCGGACAGATGAACACCGGGGAGCTGTTTTTT.